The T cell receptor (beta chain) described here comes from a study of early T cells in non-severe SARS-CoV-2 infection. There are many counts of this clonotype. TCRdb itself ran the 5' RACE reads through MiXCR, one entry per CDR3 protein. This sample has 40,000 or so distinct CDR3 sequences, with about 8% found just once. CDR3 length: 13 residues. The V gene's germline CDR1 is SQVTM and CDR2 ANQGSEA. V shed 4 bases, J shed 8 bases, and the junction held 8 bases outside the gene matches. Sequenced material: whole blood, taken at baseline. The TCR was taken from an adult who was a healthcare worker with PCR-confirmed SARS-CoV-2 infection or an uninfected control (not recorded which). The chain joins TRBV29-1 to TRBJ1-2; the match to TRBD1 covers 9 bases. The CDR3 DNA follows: TGCAGCGTTGGTGACAGGGGGAGTAGGGGCTACACCTTC. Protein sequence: CSVGDRGSRGYTF. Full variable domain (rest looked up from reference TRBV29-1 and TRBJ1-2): SAVISQKPSRDICQRGTSLTIQCQVDSQVTMMFWYRQQPGQSLTLIATANQGSEATYESGFVIDKFPISRPNLTFSTLTVSNMSPEDSSIYLCSVGDRGSRGYTFGSGTRLTVV.